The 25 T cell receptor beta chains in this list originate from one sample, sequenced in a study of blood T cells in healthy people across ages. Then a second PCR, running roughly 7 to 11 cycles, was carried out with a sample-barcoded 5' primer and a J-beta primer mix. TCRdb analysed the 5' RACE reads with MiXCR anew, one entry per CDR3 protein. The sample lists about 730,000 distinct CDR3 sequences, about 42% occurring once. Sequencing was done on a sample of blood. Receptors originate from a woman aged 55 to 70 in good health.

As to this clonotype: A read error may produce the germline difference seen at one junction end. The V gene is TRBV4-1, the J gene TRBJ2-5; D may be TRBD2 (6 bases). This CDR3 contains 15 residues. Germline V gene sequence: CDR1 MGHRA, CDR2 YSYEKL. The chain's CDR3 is CTSSQASLAKETQYF. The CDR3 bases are TGCACCAGCAGCCAAGCAAGCCTAGCGAAAGAGACCCAGTACTTC.

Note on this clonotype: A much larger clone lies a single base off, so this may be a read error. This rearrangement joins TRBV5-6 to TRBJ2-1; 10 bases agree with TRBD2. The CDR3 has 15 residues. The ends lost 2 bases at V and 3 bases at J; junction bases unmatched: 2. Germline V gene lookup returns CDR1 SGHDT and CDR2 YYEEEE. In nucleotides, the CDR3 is TGTGCCAGCAGCTTAGCGGGGGGGCGCTACAATGAGCAGTTCTTC. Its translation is CASSLAGGRYNEQFF.

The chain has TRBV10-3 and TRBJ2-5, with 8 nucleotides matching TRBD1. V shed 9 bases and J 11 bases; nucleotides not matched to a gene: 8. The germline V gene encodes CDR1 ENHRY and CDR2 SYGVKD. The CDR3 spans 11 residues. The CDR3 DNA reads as TGTGCCATTGACAGGGGAGGAGAGCAGTACTTC. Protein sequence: CAIDRGGEQYF.

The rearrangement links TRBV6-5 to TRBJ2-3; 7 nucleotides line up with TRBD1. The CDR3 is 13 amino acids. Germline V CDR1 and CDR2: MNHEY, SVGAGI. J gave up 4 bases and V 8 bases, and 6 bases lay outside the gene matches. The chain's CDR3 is CASRMGQPDTQYF. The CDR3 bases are TGTGCCAGCCGGATGGGACAGCCAGATACGCAGTATTTT.

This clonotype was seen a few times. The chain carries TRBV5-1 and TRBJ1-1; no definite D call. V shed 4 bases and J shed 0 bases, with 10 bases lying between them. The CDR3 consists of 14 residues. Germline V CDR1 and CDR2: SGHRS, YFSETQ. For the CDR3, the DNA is TGCGCCAGCAGCACGGGGAGGGTGAACACTGAAGCTTTCTTT. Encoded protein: CASSTGRVNTEAFF.

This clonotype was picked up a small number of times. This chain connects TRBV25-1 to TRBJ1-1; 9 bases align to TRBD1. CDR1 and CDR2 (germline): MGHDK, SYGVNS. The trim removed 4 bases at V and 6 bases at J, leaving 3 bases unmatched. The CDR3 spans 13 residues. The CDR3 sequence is CASSVTGGSEAFF. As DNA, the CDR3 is TGTGCCAGCAGTGTTACAGGGGGCTCTGAAGCTTTCTTT.

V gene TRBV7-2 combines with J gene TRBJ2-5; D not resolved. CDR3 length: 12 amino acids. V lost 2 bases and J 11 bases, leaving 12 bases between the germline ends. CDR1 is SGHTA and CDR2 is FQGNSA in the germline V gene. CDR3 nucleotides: TGTGCCAGCAGCTTACTATCTGTAGAGCAGTACTTC. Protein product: CASSLLSVEQYF.

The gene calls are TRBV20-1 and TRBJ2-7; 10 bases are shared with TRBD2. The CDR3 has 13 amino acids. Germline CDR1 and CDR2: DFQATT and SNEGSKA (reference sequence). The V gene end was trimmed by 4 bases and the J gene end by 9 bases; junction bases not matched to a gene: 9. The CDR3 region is CSATSGGATGQYF. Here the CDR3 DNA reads TGCAGTGCTACTAGCGGGGGTGCCACGGGGCAGTACTTC.

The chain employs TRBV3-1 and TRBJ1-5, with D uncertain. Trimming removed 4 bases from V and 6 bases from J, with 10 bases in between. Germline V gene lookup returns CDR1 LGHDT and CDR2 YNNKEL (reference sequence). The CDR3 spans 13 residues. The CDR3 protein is CASSPAGGQPQHF. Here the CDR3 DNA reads TGTGCCAGCAGCCCCGCGGGTGGTCAGCCCCAGCATTTT.

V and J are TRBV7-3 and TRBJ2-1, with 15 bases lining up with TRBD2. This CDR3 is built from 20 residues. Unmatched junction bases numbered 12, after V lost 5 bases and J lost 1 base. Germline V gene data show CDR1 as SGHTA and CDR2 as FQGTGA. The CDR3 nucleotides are TGTGCCAGCAGCCTCAATCCCGGGACTAGCGGGAGGTGGTCCTACAATGAGCAGTTCTTC. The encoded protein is CASSLNPGTSGRWSYNEQFF.

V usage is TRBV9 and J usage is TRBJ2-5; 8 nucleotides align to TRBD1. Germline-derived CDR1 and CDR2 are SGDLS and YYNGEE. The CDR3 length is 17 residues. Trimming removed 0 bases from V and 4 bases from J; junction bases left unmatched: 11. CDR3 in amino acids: CASSVAPRLGTGETQYF. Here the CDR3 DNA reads TGTGCCAGCAGCGTAGCCCCACGCCTCGGGACAGGAGAGACCCAGTACTTC.

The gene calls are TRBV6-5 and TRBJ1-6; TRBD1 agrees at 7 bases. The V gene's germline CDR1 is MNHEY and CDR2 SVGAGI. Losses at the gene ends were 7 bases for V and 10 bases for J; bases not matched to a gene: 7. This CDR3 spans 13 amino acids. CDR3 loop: CASTQTGESPLHF. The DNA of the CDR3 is TGTGCCAGCACGCAAACAGGGGAATCACCCCTCCACTTT.

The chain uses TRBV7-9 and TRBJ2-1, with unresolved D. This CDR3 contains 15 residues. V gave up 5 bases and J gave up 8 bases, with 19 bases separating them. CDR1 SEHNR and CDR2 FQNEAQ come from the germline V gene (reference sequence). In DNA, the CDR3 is TGTGCCAGCAGCAAACGACTGGCCCGACAAGATGAGCAGTTCTTC. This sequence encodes CASSKRLARQDEQFF.

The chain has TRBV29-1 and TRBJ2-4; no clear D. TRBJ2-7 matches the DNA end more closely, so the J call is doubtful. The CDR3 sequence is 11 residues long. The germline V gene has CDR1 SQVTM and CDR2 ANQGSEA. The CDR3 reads CSATENYEQYF. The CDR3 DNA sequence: TGCAGCGCGACCGAAAACTACGAGCAGTACTTC.

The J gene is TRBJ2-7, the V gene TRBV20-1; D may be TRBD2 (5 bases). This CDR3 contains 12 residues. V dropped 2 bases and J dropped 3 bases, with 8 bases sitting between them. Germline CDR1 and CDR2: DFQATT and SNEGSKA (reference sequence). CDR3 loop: CSARLDYYEQYF. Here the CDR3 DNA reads TGCAGTGCTAGACTAGACTACTACGAGCAGTACTTC.

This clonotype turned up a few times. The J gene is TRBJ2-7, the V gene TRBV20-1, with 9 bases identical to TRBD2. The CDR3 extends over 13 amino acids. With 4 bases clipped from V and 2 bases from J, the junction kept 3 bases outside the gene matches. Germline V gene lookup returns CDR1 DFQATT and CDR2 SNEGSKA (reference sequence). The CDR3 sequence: CSAISGGTYEQYF. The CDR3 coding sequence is TGCAGTGCTATTAGCGGGGGAACCTACGAGCAGTACTTC.

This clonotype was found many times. The CDR3 DNA sequence: TGTGCCAGCAGCCTCCAACGCGGGGTACCCACAGATACGCAGTATTTT. This sequence encodes CASSLQRGVPTDTQYF. The chain carries TRBV9 and TRBJ2-3, with TRBD2 as a possible D gene (6 bases). CDR3 size: 16 residues. V dropped 4 bases and J dropped 2 bases, with 17 bases sitting between them. Germline CDR1 SGDLS, CDR2 YYNGEE.

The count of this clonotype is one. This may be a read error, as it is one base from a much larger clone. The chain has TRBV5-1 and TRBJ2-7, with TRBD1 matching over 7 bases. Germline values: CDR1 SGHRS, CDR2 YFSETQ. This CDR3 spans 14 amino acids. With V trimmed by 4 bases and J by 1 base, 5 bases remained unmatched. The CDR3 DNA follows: TGCGCCAGCAGCCCTTCGGGACAGTCCTACGAGCAGTACTTC. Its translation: CASSPSGQSYEQYF.

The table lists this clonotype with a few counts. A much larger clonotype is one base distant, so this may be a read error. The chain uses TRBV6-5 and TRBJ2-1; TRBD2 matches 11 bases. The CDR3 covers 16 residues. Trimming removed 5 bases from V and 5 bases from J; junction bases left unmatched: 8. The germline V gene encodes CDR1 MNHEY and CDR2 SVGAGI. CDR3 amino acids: CASSPSSGGANNEQFF. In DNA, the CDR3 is TGTGCCAGCAGTCCCAGTAGCGGGGGGGCGAACAATGAGCAGTTCTTC.

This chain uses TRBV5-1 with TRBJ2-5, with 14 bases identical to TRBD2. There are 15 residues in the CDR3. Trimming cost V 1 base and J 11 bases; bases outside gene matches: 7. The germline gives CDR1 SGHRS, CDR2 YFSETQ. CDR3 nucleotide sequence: TGCGCCAGCAGCTTGAGACTAGCGGGAGGGCCTGAGCAGTACTTC. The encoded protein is CASSLRLAGGPEQYF.

CDR3 sequence: CASSQAGGVKTGGTDTQYF. For the CDR3, the DNA is TGCGCCAGCAGCCAGGCAGGCGGGGTCAAAACGGGGGGGACAGATACGCAGTATTTT. The rearrangement links TRBV4-3 to TRBJ2-3; TRBD2 aligns across 8 bases. V shed 3 bases, J shed 3 bases, and the junction held 17 bases outside the gene matches. The CDR3 has 19 amino acids. The germline gives CDR1 LGHNA, CDR2 YSLEER.

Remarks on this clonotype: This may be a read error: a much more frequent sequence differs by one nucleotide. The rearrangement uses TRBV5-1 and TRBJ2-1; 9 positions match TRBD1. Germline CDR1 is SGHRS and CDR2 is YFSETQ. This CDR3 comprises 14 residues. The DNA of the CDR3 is TGCGCCAGCAGGGGGACAGGGTTAGAGAATGGGCAGTTCTTC. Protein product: CASRGTGLENGQFF.

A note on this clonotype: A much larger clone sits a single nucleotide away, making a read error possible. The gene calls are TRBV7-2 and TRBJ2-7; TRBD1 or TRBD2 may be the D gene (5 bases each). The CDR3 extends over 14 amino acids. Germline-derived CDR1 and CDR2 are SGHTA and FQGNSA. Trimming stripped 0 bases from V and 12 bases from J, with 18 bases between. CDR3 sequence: CASSLAGPQETRYF. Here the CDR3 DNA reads TGTGCCAGCAGCTTAGCGGGACCGCAAGAGACCCGGTACTTC.

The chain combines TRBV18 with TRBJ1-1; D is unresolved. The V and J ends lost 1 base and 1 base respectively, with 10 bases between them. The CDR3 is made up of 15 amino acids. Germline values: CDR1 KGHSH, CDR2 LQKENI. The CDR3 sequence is CASSPREVWNTEAFF. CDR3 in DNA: TGTGCCAGCTCACCACGGGAGGTTTGGAACACTGAAGCTTTCTTT.

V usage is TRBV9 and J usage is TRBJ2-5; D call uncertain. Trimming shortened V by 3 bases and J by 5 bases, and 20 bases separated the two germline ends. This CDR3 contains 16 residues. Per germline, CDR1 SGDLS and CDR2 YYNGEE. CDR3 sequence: CASSGSVVDLWETQYF. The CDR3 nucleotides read TGTGCCAGCAGCGGCTCTGTGGTGGACCTGTGGGAGACCCAGTACTTC.